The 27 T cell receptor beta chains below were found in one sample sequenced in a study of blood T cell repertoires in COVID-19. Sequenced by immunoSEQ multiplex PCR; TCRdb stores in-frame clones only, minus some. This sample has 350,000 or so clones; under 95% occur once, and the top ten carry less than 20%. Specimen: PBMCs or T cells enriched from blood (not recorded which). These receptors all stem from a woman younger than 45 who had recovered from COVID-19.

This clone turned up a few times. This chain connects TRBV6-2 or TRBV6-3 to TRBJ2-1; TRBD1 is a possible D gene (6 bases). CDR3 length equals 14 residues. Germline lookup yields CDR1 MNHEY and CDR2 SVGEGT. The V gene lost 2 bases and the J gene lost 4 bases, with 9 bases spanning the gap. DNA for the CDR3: TGTGCCAGCAGTTACGGGCAGGGGTACAATGAGCAGTTCTTC. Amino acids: CASSYGQGYNEQFF.

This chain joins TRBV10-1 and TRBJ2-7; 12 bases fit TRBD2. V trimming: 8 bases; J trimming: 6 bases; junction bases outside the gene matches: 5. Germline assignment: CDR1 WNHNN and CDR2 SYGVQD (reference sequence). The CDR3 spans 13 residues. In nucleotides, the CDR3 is TGCGCCAGCTTAGGACTAGCGGGGAGCGAGCAGTACTTC. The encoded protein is CASLGLAGSEQYF.

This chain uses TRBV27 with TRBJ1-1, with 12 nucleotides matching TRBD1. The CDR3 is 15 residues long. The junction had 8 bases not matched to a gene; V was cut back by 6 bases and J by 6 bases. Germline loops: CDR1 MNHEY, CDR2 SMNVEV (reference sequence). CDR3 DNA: TGTGCCAGCAGGTCCGGGACAGGGGGCTTCGCTGAAGCTTTCTTT. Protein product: CASRSGTGGFAEAFF.

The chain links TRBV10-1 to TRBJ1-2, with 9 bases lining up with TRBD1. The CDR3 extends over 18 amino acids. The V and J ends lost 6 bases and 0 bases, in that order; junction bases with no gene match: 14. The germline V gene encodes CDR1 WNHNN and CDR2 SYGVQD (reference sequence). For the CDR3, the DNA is TGCGCCAGCAGCGAAGCCCGGGACAGGGTTCCCCCTAACTATGGCTACACCTTC. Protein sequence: CASSEARDRVPPNYGYTF.

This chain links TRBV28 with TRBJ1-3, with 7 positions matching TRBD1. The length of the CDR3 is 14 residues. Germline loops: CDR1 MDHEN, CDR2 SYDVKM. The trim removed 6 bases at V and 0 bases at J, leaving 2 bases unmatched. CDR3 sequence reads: CASRGQLSGNTIYF. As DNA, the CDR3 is TGTGCCAGCAGGGGACAGCTCTCTGGAAACACCATATATTTT.

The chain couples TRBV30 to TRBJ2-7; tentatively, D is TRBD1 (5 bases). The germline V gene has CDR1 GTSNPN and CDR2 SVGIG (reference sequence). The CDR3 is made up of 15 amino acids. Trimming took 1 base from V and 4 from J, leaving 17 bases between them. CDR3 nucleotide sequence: TGTGCCTGGAGTGCCCCCGGCAGGGTGGGGTACGAGCAGTACTTC. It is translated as CAWSAPGRVGYEQYF.

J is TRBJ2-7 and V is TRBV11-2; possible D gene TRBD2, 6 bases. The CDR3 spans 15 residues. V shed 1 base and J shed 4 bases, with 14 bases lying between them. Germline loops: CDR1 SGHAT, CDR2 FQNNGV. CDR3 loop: CASSLVLAELYEQYF. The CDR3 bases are TGTGCCAGCAGCTTAGTACTAGCTGAACTTTACGAGCAGTACTTC.

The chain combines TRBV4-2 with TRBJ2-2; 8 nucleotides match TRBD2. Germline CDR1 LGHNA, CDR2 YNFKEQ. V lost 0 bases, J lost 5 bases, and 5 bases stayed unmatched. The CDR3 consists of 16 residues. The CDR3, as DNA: TGTGCCAGCAGCCAAGACGCCGGGACTAGAACCGGGGAGCTGTTTTTT. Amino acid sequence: CASSQDAGTRTGELFF.

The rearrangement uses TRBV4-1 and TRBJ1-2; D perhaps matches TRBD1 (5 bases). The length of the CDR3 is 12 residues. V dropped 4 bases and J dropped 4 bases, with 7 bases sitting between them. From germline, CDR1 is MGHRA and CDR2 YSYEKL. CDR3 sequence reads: CASSRQSYGYTF. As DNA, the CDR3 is TGCGCCAGCAGCCGACAGTCCTATGGCTACACCTTC.

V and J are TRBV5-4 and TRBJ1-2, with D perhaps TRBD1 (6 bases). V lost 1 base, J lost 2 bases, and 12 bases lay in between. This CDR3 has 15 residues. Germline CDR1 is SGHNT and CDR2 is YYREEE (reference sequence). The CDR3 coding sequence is TGTGCCAGCAGCTTGAGTGGACAGATAAACTATGGCTACACCTTC. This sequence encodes CASSLSGQINYGYTF.

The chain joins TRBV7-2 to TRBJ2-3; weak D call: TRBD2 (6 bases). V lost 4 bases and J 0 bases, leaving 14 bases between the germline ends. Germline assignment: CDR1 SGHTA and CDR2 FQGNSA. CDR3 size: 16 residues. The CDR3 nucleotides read TGTGCCAGCAGCTCCAGGAGGGGTGGGAGCACAGATACGCAGTATTTT. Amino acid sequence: CASSSRRGGSTDTQYF.

The CDR3 loop is CASSSGQTNSPLHF. The CDR3, as DNA: TGTGCCAGCAGCTCGGGACAGACTAATTCACCCCTCCACTTT. This rearrangement joins TRBV5-4 to TRBJ1-6; 7 nucleotides align to TRBD1. The V gene end was trimmed by 3 bases and the J gene end by 6 bases; junction bases not matched to a gene: 3. The CDR3 is made up of 14 amino acids. Per the germline V gene, CDR1 is SGHNT and CDR2 is YYREEE (reference sequence).

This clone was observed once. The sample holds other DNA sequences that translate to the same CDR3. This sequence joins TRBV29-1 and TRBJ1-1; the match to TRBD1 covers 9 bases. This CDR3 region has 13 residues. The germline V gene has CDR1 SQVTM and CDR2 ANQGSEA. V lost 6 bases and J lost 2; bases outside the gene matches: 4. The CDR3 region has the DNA TGCAGCGTCTCCACAGGGGGCAACACTGAAGCTTTCTTT. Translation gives CSVSTGGNTEAFF.

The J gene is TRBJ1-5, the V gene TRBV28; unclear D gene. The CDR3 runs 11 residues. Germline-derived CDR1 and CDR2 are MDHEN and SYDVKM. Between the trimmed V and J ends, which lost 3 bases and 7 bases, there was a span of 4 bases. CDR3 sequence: CASSFRQPQHF. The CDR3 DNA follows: TGTGCCAGCAGTTTTCGGCAGCCCCAGCATTTT.

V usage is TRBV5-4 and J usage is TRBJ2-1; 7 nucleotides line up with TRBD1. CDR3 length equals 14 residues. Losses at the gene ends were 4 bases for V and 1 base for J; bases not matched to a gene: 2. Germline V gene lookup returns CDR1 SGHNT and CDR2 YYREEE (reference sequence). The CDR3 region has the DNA TGTGCCAGCAGCCAACAGGGGTCCTACAATGAGCAGTTCTTC. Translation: CASSQQGSYNEQFF.

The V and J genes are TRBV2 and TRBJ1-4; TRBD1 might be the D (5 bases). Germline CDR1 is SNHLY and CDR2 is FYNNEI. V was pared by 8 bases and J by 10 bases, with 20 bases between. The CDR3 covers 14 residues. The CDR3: CASAAREGVGKLFF. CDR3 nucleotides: TGTGCCAGCGCGGCTCGAGAAGGGGTAGGAAAACTGTTTTTT.

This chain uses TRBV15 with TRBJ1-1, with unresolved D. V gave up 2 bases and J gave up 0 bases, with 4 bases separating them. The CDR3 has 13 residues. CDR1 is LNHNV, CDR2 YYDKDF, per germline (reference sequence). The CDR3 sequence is CATSRPVNTEAFF. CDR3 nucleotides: TGTGCCACCAGCAGACCTGTGAACACTGAAGCTTTCTTT.

Here the CDR3 reads CASRTDQETQYF. The CDR3 region has the DNA TGTGCCAGCAGGACAGATCAAGAGACCCAGTACTTC. The rearrangement uses TRBV6-5 and TRBJ2-5, with a possible D match to TRBD1 (5 bases). The CDR3 runs to 12 residues. Looked up from germline, CDR1 is MNHEY and CDR2 is SVGAGI. V lost 6 bases, J lost 2 bases, and 7 bases lay in between.

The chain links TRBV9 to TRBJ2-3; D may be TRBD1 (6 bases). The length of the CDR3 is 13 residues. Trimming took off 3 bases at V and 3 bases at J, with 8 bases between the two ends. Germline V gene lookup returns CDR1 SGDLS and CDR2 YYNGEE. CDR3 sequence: CASSGTGTDTQYF. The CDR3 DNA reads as TGTGCCAGCAGCGGAACAGGGACAGATACGCAGTATTTT.

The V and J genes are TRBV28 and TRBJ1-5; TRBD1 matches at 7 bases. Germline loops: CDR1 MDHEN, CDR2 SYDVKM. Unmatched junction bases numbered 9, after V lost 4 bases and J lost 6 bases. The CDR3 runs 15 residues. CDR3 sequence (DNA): TGTGCCAGCAGTTCCGACAGGGTAATAAGTCAGCCCCAGCATTTT. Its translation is CASSSDRVISQPQHF.

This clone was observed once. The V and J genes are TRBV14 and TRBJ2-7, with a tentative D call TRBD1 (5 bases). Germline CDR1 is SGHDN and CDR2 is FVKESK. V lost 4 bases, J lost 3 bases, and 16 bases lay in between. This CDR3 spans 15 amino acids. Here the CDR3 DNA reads TGTGCCAGCAGCCCATTGGGCAGGGTGGGCTACGAGCAGTACTTC. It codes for CASSPLGRVGYEQYF.

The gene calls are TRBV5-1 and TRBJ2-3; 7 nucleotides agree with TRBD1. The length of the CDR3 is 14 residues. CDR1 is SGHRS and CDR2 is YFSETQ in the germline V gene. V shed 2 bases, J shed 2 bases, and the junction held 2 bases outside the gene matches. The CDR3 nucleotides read TGCGCCAGCAGCTTACAGGGGCTCACAGATACGCAGTATTTT. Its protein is CASSLQGLTDTQYF.

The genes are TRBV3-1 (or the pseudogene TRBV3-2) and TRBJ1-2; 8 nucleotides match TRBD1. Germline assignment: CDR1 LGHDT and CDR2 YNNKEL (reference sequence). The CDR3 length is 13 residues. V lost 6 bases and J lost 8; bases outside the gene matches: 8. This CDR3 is CASSSGQGRGYTF. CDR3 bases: TGTGCCAGCAGTTCAGGACAGGGCCGAGGCTACACCTTC.

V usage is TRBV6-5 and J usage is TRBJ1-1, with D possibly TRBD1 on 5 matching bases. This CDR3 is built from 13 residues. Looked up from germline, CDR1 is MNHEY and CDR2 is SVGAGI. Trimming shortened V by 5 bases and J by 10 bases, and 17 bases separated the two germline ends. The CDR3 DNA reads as TGTGCCAGCAGTCACGGCAGGGAAAGTGCAGCTTTCTTT. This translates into CASSHGRESAAFF.

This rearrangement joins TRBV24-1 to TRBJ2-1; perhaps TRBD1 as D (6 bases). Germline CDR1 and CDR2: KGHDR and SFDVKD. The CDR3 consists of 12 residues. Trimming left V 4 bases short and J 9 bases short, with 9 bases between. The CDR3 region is CATSENRVEQFF. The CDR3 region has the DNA TGTGCCACCAGTGAGAACAGGGTTGAGCAGTTCTTC.

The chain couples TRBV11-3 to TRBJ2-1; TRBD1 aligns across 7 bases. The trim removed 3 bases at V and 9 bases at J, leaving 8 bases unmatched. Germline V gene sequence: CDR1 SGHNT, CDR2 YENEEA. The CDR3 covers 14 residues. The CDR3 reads CASSLGKNRGEQFF. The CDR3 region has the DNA TGTGCCAGCAGCTTGGGAAAGAACAGGGGTGAGCAGTTCTTC.

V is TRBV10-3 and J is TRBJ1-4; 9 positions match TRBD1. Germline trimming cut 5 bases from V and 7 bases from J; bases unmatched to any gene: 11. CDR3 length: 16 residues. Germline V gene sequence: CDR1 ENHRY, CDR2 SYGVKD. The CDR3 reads CAISPEPGQGGEKLFF. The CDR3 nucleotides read TGTGCCATCAGTCCCGAACCGGGACAGGGCGGTGAAAAACTGTTTTTT.